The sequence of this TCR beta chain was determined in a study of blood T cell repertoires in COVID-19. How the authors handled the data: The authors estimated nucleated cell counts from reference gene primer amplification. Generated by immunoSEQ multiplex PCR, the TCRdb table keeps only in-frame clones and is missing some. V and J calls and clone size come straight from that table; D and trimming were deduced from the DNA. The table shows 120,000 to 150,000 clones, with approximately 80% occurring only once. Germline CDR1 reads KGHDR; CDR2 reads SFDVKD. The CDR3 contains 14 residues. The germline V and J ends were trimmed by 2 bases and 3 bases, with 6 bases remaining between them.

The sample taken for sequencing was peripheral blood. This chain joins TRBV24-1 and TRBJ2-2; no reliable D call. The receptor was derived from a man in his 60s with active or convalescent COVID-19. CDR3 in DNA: TGTGCCACCAGTGATTGGTCAGACACCGGGGAGCTGTTTTTT. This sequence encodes CATSDWSDTGELFF.